These 21 T cell receptor beta chains were all obtained from the same sample, sequenced in a study of human T cells and chemical hapten exposure. Time point of the sample: pre-sensitization, week 0. Treatment indicated: therapeutic diphenylcyclopropenone sensitization with weekly scalp DPC. TCRdb processed the RACE reads anew with MiXCR; each CDR3 protein has one entry. Counted here are a few hundred thousand distinct CDR3 sequences, approximately 7.5% occurring once; the ten biggest clones make up approximately 1.2%. The sequences come from whole blood, collected in connection with sensitization to the hapten diphenylcyclopropenone (DPC). These receptors were obtained from a man younger than 35 with alopecia areata. Some clones in this sample may be carry-over from other donors' samples.

This clonotype came up many times. Here the CDR3 DNA reads TGTGCCAGCAGCAAATCAGGCGGGCCGGACGGAACTGAAGCTTTCTTT. This gives the protein CASSKSGGPDGTEAFF. This chain uses TRBV21-1 with TRBJ1-1. TRBV21-1 is shown as a pseudogene. The CDR3 runs to 16 residues.

A few counts support this clonotype. One end of the junction fails to match germline, which may point to a read error. V gene TRBV28 combines with J gene TRBJ2-1; TRBD1 agrees at 9 bases. This CDR3 is built from 12 residues. Per germline, CDR1 MDHEN and CDR2 SYDVKM. CDR3 amino acids: CASSTGQGAFLF. As DNA, the CDR3 is TGTGCCAGCAGTACGGGACAGGGCGCCTTCCTCTTC.

This clonotype was observed at least ten times. The rearrangement joins TRBV9 to TRBJ1-5; D unclear. Looked up from germline, CDR1 is SGDLS and CDR2 is YYNGEE. The CDR3 totals 13 residues. The germline V and J ends were trimmed by 4 bases and 2 bases, with 7 bases remaining between them. The CDR3 spells CASSPLGNQPQHF. Written as DNA, the CDR3 is TGTGCCAGCAGCCCTTTGGGCAATCAGCCCCAGCATTTT.

J is TRBJ2-5 and V is TRBV12-3 or TRBV12-4; D possibly corresponds to TRBD1 (6 bases). CDR3 length equals 16 residues. The germline V and J ends were trimmed by 6 bases and 4 bases, with 21 bases remaining between them. The CDR3, as DNA: TGTGCCAGCAGCCGCACAGGGACCGGATTCGGAGAGACCCAGTACTTC. It codes for CASSRTGTGFGETQYF.

The rearrangement uses TRBV4-2 and TRBJ2-5, with a tentative D call TRBD2 (5 bases). Germline V gene data show CDR1 as LGHNA and CDR2 as YNFKEQ. CDR3 size: 13 residues. The V and J ends lost 6 bases and 1 base respectively, with 9 bases between them. Written as DNA, the CDR3 is TGTGCCAGCAGTAGAGGGCCCCAAGAGACCCAGTACTTC. This encodes CASSRGPQETQYF.

This clonotype was detected ten times or more. V usage is TRBV28 and J usage is TRBJ2-7, with D unclear. CDR3 length: 14 residues. The germline CDR1 and CDR2 sequences are MDHEN and SYDVKM. V dropped 2 bases and J dropped 4 bases, with 12 bases sitting between them. CDR3 sequence: CASSLGTASYEQYF. CDR3 nucleotides: TGTGCCAGCAGTTTAGGAACTGCGTCGTACGAGCAGTACTTC.

The chain links TRBV28 to TRBJ2-3; 10 bases align to TRBD1. Germline loops: CDR1 MDHEN, CDR2 SYDVKM. V was pared by 6 bases and J by 4 bases, with 4 bases of the junction left unmatched. CDR3 length equals 14 residues. CDR3 sequence (DNA): TGTGCCAGCAGGGGACAGGGGAACGCAGATACGCAGTATTTT. Its translation is CASRGQGNADTQYF.

This clonotype was seen only a few times. This chain links TRBV7-6 with TRBJ2-7; D is unresolved. Trimming removed 1 base at V and 2 bases at J, with 3 bases between. The CDR3 contains 12 residues. From germline, CDR1 is SGHVS and CDR2 FNYEAQ. The CDR3 DNA is TGTGCCAGCAGCTTAGTTGCCTACGAGCAGTACTTC. This codes for CASSLVAYEQYF.

This clonotype was picked up many times. V usage is TRBV9 and J usage is TRBJ1-1; D is ambiguous. Trimming took 0 bases from V and 0 from J, leaving 6 bases between them. Germline CDR1 and CDR2: SGDLS and YYNGEE. The CDR3 is made up of 14 amino acids. Written as DNA, the CDR3 is TGTGCCAGCAGCGTAGAGGGCATGAACACTGAAGCTTTCTTT. Encoded protein: CASSVEGMNTEAFF.

This clonotype has a handful of counts. This chain joins TRBV28 and TRBJ1-6, with TRBD1 matching over 9 bases. After removal of 3 bases from V and 0 bases from J, the junction contained 12 bases not matched to a gene. Germline lookup yields CDR1 MDHEN and CDR2 SYDVKM. The CDR3 has 20 residues. As DNA, the CDR3 is TGTGCCAGCAGTTTCGAGGGGACAGGGCCTGTCAGCTCCTATAATTCACCCCTCCACTTT. Its translation is CASSFEGTGPVSSYNSPLHF.

The rearrangement joins TRBV20-1 to TRBJ2-7, with TRBD2 matching 7 bases. Germline V gene lookup returns CDR1 DFQATT and CDR2 SNEGSKA (reference sequence). V was clipped by 6 bases and J by 4 bases; unmatched bases: 3. This CDR3 contains 11 residues. The CDR3 spells CSALGGYEQYF. CDR3 sequence (DNA): TGCAGTGCCCTGGGGGGGTACGAGCAGTACTTC.

This clonotype was observed a few times. The J gene is TRBJ1-4, the V gene TRBV7-2; 9 bases line up with TRBD1. Germline V gene sequence: CDR1 SGHTA, CDR2 FQGNSA. There are 15 residues in the CDR3. The V gene end was trimmed by 1 base and the J gene end by 13 bases; junction bases not matched to a gene: 10. The CDR3 protein is CASSLEGQGGRGLFF. For the CDR3, the DNA is TGTGCCAGCAGCTTAGAGGGACAGGGCGGAAGAGGACTGTTTTTT.

This clonotype was seen a handful of times. The gene calls are TRBV6-5 and TRBJ1-2; no reliable D call. With 2 bases removed from V and 4 bases from J, the gap between germline ends came to 11 bases. The V gene's germline CDR1 is MNHEY and CDR2 SVGAGI. The length of the CDR3 is 14 residues. The CDR3 reads CASSYTASFYGYTF. CDR3 DNA sequence: TGTGCCAGCAGTTACACAGCCAGTTTCTATGGCTACACCTTC.

The sample holds a few counts of this clonotype. This sequence joins TRBV4-2 and TRBJ1-2, with D perhaps TRBD1 (6 bases). Trimming left V 4 bases short and J 3 bases short, with 15 bases between. Germline CDR1 LGHNA, CDR2 YNFKEQ. CDR3 length: 15 residues. CDR3 coding DNA: TGTGCCAGCAGCCGGCAAATGGACAGCGACTATGGCTACACCTTC. This sequence encodes CASSRQMDSDYGYTF.

This clonotype appeared a few times. The chain is built from TRBV5-1 and TRBJ1-2, with 8 bases that match TRBD1. The CDR3 is 14 residues long. The germline gives CDR1 SGHRS, CDR2 YFSETQ. V shed 1 base and J 4 bases; nucleotides not matched to a gene: 3. CDR3 nucleotides: TGCGCCAGCAGCTTGTCGGGACAGGTCTATGGCTACACCTTC. Translation gives CASSLSGQVYGYTF.

Ten or more counts support this clonotype. The V call is TRBV6-2 or TRBV6-3, the J call TRBJ1-1; maybe TRBD1 (5 bases). From germline, CDR1 is MNHEY and CDR2 SVGEGT. V was pared by 2 bases and J by 1 base, with 11 bases between. The CDR3 runs to 15 residues. CDR3 nucleotides: TGTGCCAGCAGTTACGGAGGGACTTGGAACACTGAAGCTTTCTTT. Translating gives CASSYGGTWNTEAFF.

This clonotype showed up just a few times. The chain combines TRBV11-2 with TRBJ2-5; TRBD1 matches 7 bases. CDR3 length equals 16 residues. V was clipped by 5 bases and J by 2 bases; unmatched bases: 11. The germline CDR1 and CDR2 sequences are SGHAT and FQNNGV. CDR3 loop: CASSLWGQLGQETQYF. For the CDR3, the DNA is TGTGCCAGCAGCCTCTGGGGACAGTTGGGGCAAGAGACCCAGTACTTC.

This clonotype was found many times. The chain has TRBV28 and TRBJ2-1; D is ambiguous. Germline assignment: CDR1 MDHEN and CDR2 SYDVKM. There are 15 residues in the CDR3. V lost 6 bases, J lost 5 bases, and 17 bases lay in between. The CDR3 loop is CASSLTQEIDNEQFF. The CDR3 DNA sequence: TGTGCCAGCAGCCTTACGCAGGAAATCGACAATGAGCAGTTCTTC. Together with reference TRBV28 and TRBJ2-1, the CDR3 gives the full variable domain: DVKVTQSSRYLVKRTGEKVFLECVQDMDHENMFWYRQDPGLGLRLIYFSYDVKMKEKGDIPEGYSVSREKKERFSLILESASTNQTSMYLCASSLTQEIDNEQFFGPGTRLTVL.

The chain has TRBV2 and TRBJ1-1; 7 nucleotides line up with TRBD1. Germline trimming cut 6 bases from V and 5 bases from J; bases unmatched to any gene: 9. This CDR3 contains 14 residues. Germline V lookup: CDR1 SNHLY, CDR2 FYNNEI. The chain's CDR3 is CASRGRQGRTEAFF. The CDR3 region has the DNA TGTGCCAGCAGGGGCCGACAGGGTCGGACTGAAGCTTTCTTT.

On this clonotype itself: This may be a read error, as it is one base from a much larger clone. V usage is TRBV6-5 and J usage is TRBJ2-5; D not resolved. The CDR3 length is 11 residues. CDR1 is MNHEY, CDR2 SVGAGI, per germline. The CDR3, as DNA: TGTGCCAGCAATTACTCGGAGACCCAGTACTTC. Translating it yields CASNYSETQYF.

This clonotype came up once. J is TRBJ2-7 and V is TRBV7-9; tentative D call: TRBD2 (5 bases). The CDR3 has 15 amino acids. The germline V and J ends were trimmed by 5 bases and 3 bases, with 17 bases remaining between them. Germline values: CDR1 SEHNR, CDR2 FQNEAQ (reference sequence). The CDR3 coding sequence is TGTGCCAGCAGCCCGAGAGGGAGTGGTCACTACGAGCAGTACTTC. The encoded protein is CASSPRGSGHYEQYF.